This entry features one T cell receptor beta chain sequence. Its antigen is unknown. V shed 6 bases, J shed 4 bases, and the junction held 8 bases outside the gene matches. The CDR3 spans 15 residues. The V gene's germline CDR1 is MNHEY and CDR2 SMNVEV (reference sequence). The entry originates in a study of blood T cells in healthy people across ages. Next came a second PCR, run for about 7 to 12 cycles, which used a sample-barcoded 5' primer along with a J-beta primer mix. TCRdb passed the 5' RACE reads through MiXCR, listing each CDR3 protein once. The sample holds around 280,000 distinct CDR3 sequences; 25% to 30% are singletons and the top ten take 29%. Study-wide results and caveats: It was found that TCR beta diversity correlated strongly with the percentage of naive T cells. Unknown CMV status may confound age-related changes in expanded clones.

Material for sequencing was blood. This sequence originates from a woman aged 70 to 79 in good health. The gene calls are TRBV27 and TRBJ2-2, with 7 bases lining up with TRBD2. This CDR3 is CASRLAGESTGELFF. CDR3 sequence (DNA): TGTGCCAGCAGATTGGCGGGAGAAAGCACCGGGGAGCTGTTTTTT.